This T cell receptor (beta chain) originates from a study of T cells after yellow fever vaccination. The CDR3 has 17 amino acids. Germline V gene lookup returns CDR1 SGHDT and CDR2 YYEEEE. Trimming took off 1 base at V and 5 bases at J, with 16 bases between the two ends. General study results and limits: Subsequent to the booster, the majority of primary-vaccination clones reappeared (96% CD4, roughly 90% CD8). FACS-sorted repertoires could contain abundant clonotypes contaminating from the bulk population.

From the 5' RACE reads, TCRdb called clonotypes with MiXCR, one entry per CDR3 protein. Here the sample spans a few hundred thousand distinct CDR3 sequences, 6.8% being singletons. Points on this clonotype: The antigen is unknown.

This TCR came from a young man who received the YFV17D yellow fever vaccine. V is TRBV5-6 and J is TRBJ1-6; D ambiguous. This specimen was PBMCs, taken about 49 days after the first yellow fever vaccination. The CDR3 coding sequence is TGTGCCAGCAGCTTGTTCCGACCGGGGTGGCATAATTCACCCCTCCACTTT. It codes for CASSLFRPGWHNSPLHF.